The present T cell receptor (beta chain) was sequenced within a study of blood T cell repertoires in COVID-19 (dated by TCRdb to the early 2020s). Some background on the complete study: The collaborator samples originated in the United States, Italy and Spain and spanned the acute and convalescent phases of COVID-19. The material from the prospective study consisted of cDNA or gDNA derived from T cells, B-cell-depleted T cells, or PBMCs. Deeply sampled blood TCRbeta repertoires from subjects exposed to, actively infected with, or recovered from COVID-19 were included in the dataset. The repertoires were released in a freely available public database intended as a resource for research on the immune response to SARS-CoV-2. The samples were drawn from the first 160 participants of the ongoing ImmuneRACE study and from roughly 1,300 subjects provided by 6 global collaborators. Nearly every sample came with metadata listing a de-identified subject ID, COVID-19 status, age in years and sex. Where available, HLA class I and class II types were taken from metadata supplied by the sample provider and were not determined by assay-based typing. Broader findings and caveats from the paper: Clinical and demographic metadata were provided uncurated, with the amount varying by source and participant.

In the prospective study, participants were roughly 18 to 90 years old, resided in fewer than 25 geographic areas of the United States, and were enrolled through a virtual design. In the prospective study, cohorts were assigned on the basis of participant-reported clinical history obtained from a screening survey and a study questionnaire. For ImmuneRACE Cohort 3, a participant was defined as recovered based on two consecutive negative NP/OP PCR tests, clearance by a healthcare professional, or resolution of symptoms. In the prospective study, mobile phlebotomists collected whole blood, serum and a nasopharyngeal or oropharyngeal swab from each participant. Over a roughly two-month period, participants in the prospective study had the option of providing additional blood draws and questionnaires. Prospective study blood samples were shipped either frozen or at room temperature before DNA extraction.

To note about this clone: The antigen it binds to is not known. No base-level quality is on record; no much larger clone is a single base apart.

Reading from cysteine to phenylalanine, the CDR3 counts 14 amino acids. Only the CDR3 DNA is retained, 42 bases long and in frame from the first base. V gives up 8 bases and J gives up 5 bases, and the segment between their germline ends measures 16 bases. For CDR1 and CDR2, the germline V gene (reference sequence) lists GTSNPN and SVGIG. The immunoSEQ Assay, a bias-controlled multiplex PCR, was used to amplify TCRbeta CDR3 regions from genomic DNA. The published analysis was carried out like this. The number of nucleated cells in each sample was estimated by amplification of reference gene primers within the assay. Sequence reads were collapsed and filtered to measure the absolute abundance of every unique TCRbeta CDR3 rearrangement. For each sample, productive Simpson clonality was calculated by taking the square root of Simpson's diversity index across productive rearrangements. TCRdb took over this immuneACCESS table, retaining in-frame rearrangements with V and J assigned. Such tables are incomplete; in checked studies, under half of the missing clones stem from an unresolved V gene, and the remainder is unexplained. That table supplies the V and J calls and clone size; D and trimming were determined from the DNA. Recorded for this sample are about 230,000 clones; 70% to 90% of them occurred a single time. The top ten constitute approximately 11% of the sample.

The sequence links TRBV30 to TRBJ1-6, with TRBD1 perhaps the D gene, on 6 matching bases. Source material: PBMCs or T cells enriched from blood (not recorded which). The sequence was collected from a man aged 25 to 45 who had recovered from COVID-19. The CDR3 region reads CAGGRGHNNSPLHF. The DNA sequence reads TGTGCCGGGGGGAGGGGACACAATAATTCACCCCTCCACTTT. Supplemented by the reference TRBV30 and TRBJ1-6 proteins around the CDR3, the complete variable domain is SQTIHQWPATLVQPVGSPLSLECTVEGTSNPNLYWYRQAAGRGLQLLFYSVGIGQISSEVPQNLSASRPQDRQFILSSKKLLLSDSGFYLCAGGRGHNNSPLHFGNGTRLTVT.